Following are 17 T cell receptor beta chains from one sample sequenced in a study of blood T cell repertoires in COVID-19. Here immunoSEQ multiplex PCR was the method, and the copy in TCRdb shows in-frame clones only, minus some. The sample has approximately 200,000 clones, 80% to 90% seen once. Sequencing was carried out using PBMCs or T cells enriched from blood (not recorded which). The receptors come from a woman younger than 35 in a cohort exposed to, infected with or recovered from COVID-19 (not recorded which).

The chain employs TRBV14 and TRBJ1-2, with D perhaps TRBD1 (5 bases). With 3 bases removed from V and 5 bases from J, the gap between germline ends came to 16 bases. The CDR3 is 15 residues long. Germline assignment: CDR1 SGHDN and CDR2 FVKESK. CDR3 loop: CASSQPGAGGYGYTF. In nucleotides, the CDR3 is TGTGCCAGCAGCCAGCCTGGGGCAGGCGGATATGGCTACACCTTC.

The V gene is TRBV7-6, the J gene TRBJ2-1; 11 bases line up with TRBD2. The trim removed 3 bases at V and 7 bases at J, leaving 8 bases unmatched. CDR3 length: 16 amino acids. The germline V gene encodes CDR1 SGHVS and CDR2 FNYEAQ. CDR3 loop: CASSFVTSGRGNEQFF. The CDR3 DNA reads as TGTGCCAGCAGCTTTGTAACTAGCGGGAGAGGGAATGAGCAGTTCTTC.

This chain links TRBV9 with TRBJ1-2; D is uncertain. The germline V gene encodes CDR1 SGDLS and CDR2 YYNGEE. Trimming shortened V by 4 bases and J by 4 bases, and 14 bases separated the two germline ends. The CDR3 runs to 14 residues. The CDR3 spells CASSPTQTLYGYTF. CDR3 DNA: TGTGCCAGCAGCCCTACACAGACGCTCTATGGCTACACCTTC.

This clone was detected only a few times. This sequence joins TRBV2 and TRBJ1-5; a possible D gene is TRBD1 (5 bases). In germline, CDR1 is SNHLY, CDR2 FYNNEI. The CDR3 is 13 amino acids. V was trimmed by 5 bases and J by 6 bases, leaving 11 bases between them. In DNA form, the CDR3 reads TGTGCCAGCAGTCCAGGGTCCGGTCAGCCCCAGCATTTT. This translates into CASSPGSGQPQHF.

This sequence joins TRBV5-1 and TRBJ2-2, with 13 bases matching TRBD2. V trimming: 4 bases; J trimming: 7 bases; junction bases outside the gene matches: 7. Germline-derived CDR1 and CDR2 are SGHRS and YFSETQ. This CDR3 is built from 16 residues. The CDR3 is CASSPTSGRVGGELFF. CDR3 in DNA: TGCGCCAGCAGCCCTACTAGCGGGAGGGTTGGCGGGGAGCTGTTTTTT.

The J gene is TRBJ2-1, the V gene TRBV7-6; TRBD2 might be the D (6 bases). Germline V gene sequence: CDR1 SGHVS, CDR2 FNYEAQ. Trimming shortened V by 0 bases and J by 7 bases, and 13 bases separated the two germline ends. This CDR3 region has 15 residues. The CDR3 loop is CASSLAAGFVNEQFF. CDR3 bases: TGTGCCAGCAGCTTAGCCGCGGGGTTCGTGAATGAGCAGTTCTTC. The variable domain in full, completed from reference TRBV7-6 and TRBJ2-1, reads GAGVSQSPRYKVTKRGQDVALRCDPISGHVSLYWYRQALGQGPEFLTYFNYEAQQDKSGLPNDRFSAERPEGSISTLTIQRTEQRDSAMYRCASSLAAGFVNEQFFGPGTRLTVL.

V is TRBV3-1 (or the pseudogene TRBV3-2) and J is TRBJ1-1; D ambiguous. Trimming removed 2 bases at V and 2 bases at J, with 6 bases between. The germline CDR1 and CDR2 sequences are LGHDT and YNNKEL (reference sequence). The CDR3 is 13 residues long. The CDR3 spells CASSQRTNTEAFF. The CDR3 DNA follows: TGTGCCAGCAGCCAAAGAACAAACACTGAAGCTTTCTTT.

V and J are TRBV2 and TRBJ1-2; D unclear. Germline V gene data show CDR1 as SNHLY and CDR2 as FYNNEI. V lost 6 bases and J lost 8, with 16 bases in between. The CDR3 spans 13 residues. The CDR3 region has the DNA TGTGCCAGCAGCGTAGCTCCGTCCGGGGGCTACACCTTC. Encoded protein: CASSVAPSGGYTF.

This clone was observed once. For the CDR3, the DNA is TGCGCCAGCAGCTTGGTTCCTAGCGGGCAGAACACCGGGGAGCTGTTTTTT. Protein: CASSLVPSGQNTGELFF. This sequence joins TRBV5-1 and TRBJ2-2; TRBD2 agrees at 8 bases. The CDR3 extends over 17 amino acids. Germline assignment: CDR1 SGHRS and CDR2 YFSETQ. Germline trimming cut 0 bases from V and 1 base from J; bases unmatched to any gene: 5.

The rearrangement joins TRBV3-1 (or the pseudogene TRBV3-2) to TRBJ2-7; TRBD2 matches 11 bases. The CDR3 consists of 16 residues. The germline CDR1 and CDR2 sequences are LGHDT and YNNKEL (reference sequence). The trim removed 5 bases at V and 5 bases at J, leaving 11 bases unmatched. Here the CDR3 DNA reads TGTGCCAGCAGCACCACCCTAGCGGGAGGTTTCAACGAGCAGTACTTC. It translates to CASSTTLAGGFNEQYF.

V gene TRBV6-5 combines with J gene TRBJ1-1, with a possible D match to TRBD1 (6 bases). Germline loops: CDR1 MNHEY, CDR2 SVGAGI. The CDR3 extends over 13 amino acids. Trimming removed 6 bases at V and 4 bases at J, with 12 bases between. The CDR3 bases are TGTGCCAGCAGCAGGGAAGGGGGCACTGAAGCTTTCTTT. Translation gives CASSREGGTEAFF.

The chain has TRBV10-3 and TRBJ1-1, with 7 bases fitting TRBD1. This CDR3 spans 14 amino acids. Looked up from germline, CDR1 is ENHRY and CDR2 is SYGVKD. V trimming: 0 bases; J trimming: 11 bases; junction bases outside the gene matches: 9. The CDR3: CAISESRQGSWAFF. CDR3 in DNA: TGTGCCATCAGTGAGTCCCGACAGGGTTCATGGGCTTTCTTT.

This clone was found once. The V gene is TRBV6-1, the J gene TRBJ1-5; no clear D. This CDR3 has 14 residues. Trimming cost V 2 bases and J 3 bases, with 8 bases left between them. Looked up from germline, CDR1 is MNHNS and CDR2 is SASEGT. Written as DNA, the CDR3 is TGTGCCAGCAGTGAATGGCAGAACAATCAGCCCCAGCATTTT. Amino acid sequence: CASSEWQNNQPQHF.

The gene calls are TRBV19 and TRBJ2-5; the D gene is possibly TRBD2 (6 bases). The germline V gene encodes CDR1 LNHDA and CDR2 SQIVND (reference sequence). The CDR3 consists of 13 residues. V was pared by 6 bases and J by 7 bases, with 15 bases between. CDR3 protein: CASSGDLGTTQYF. The CDR3 DNA sequence: TGTGCCAGTAGCGGGGACTTAGGGACGACCCAGTACTTC.

The chain employs TRBV3-1 (or the pseudogene TRBV3-2) and TRBJ2-7, with 7 bases aligning to TRBD1. The CDR3 runs 17 residues. Looked up from germline, CDR1 is LGHDT and CDR2 is YNNKEL (reference sequence). With V trimmed by 0 bases and J by 3 bases, 11 bases remained unmatched. The CDR3 here is CASSQEDGSGDSYEQYF. The CDR3 nucleotides are TGTGCCAGCAGCCAAGAAGATGGCTCCGGGGACAGCTACGAGCAGTACTTC.

The chain has TRBV3-1 (or the pseudogene TRBV3-2) and TRBJ1-2; TRBD1 aligns across 7 bases. This CDR3 has 15 residues. Per the germline V gene, CDR1 is LGHDT and CDR2 is YNNKEL (reference sequence). V trimming: 4 bases; J trimming: 7 bases; junction bases outside the gene matches: 12. CDR3 bases: TGTGCCAGCAGCCCCCGGACAAAGGGGGCCCTTGGCTACACCTTC. Amino acids: CASSPRTKGALGYTF.

The chain is built from TRBV18 and TRBJ1-2; 9 positions agree with TRBD1. The CDR3 totals 14 residues. From germline, CDR1 is KGHSH and CDR2 LQKENI. The J segment lost 8 bases and the V segment lost 3 bases, leaving 7 bases of the junction unmatched. The CDR3 reads CASSPPQGAQGYTF. The CDR3 nucleotides read TGTGCCAGCTCACCGCCACAGGGGGCGCAAGGCTACACCTTC.